This record concerns one T cell receptor beta chain sequence. The antigen remains undetermined. This sample stems from a study of cytomegalovirus exposure and HLA in healthy donors. Study results and limitations: The study designated roughly 150 TCR beta chains cytomegalovirus-associated.

Profiled with immunoSEQ multiplex PCR; TCRdb holds only in-frame clones, not every one. The sample lists 110,000 to 150,000 clones; approximately 85% were seen once. Trimming pared 0 bases from V and 4 bases from J, leaving 14 bases between. CDR1 SGHRS and CDR2 YFSETQ come from the germline V gene. The length of the CDR3 is 17 residues. Sequenced input: PBMCs. This sequence was found in a woman in her twenties or thirties in good health and CMV-seronegative. V is TRBV5-1 and J is TRBJ1-6; no reliable D call. As DNA, the CDR3 is TGCGCCAGCAGCTTGGGAGAGGGAAAGCAGTATAATTCACCCCTCCACTTT. This gives the protein CASSLGEGKQYNSPLHF.